A single sample is the source of the 22 T cell receptor beta chains below, sequenced in a study of shared clonotypes between healthy human individuals. The assay was immunoSEQ multiplex PCR, and TCRdb's table has in-frame clones only and misses some. In the table there are approximately 980,000 clones, 60% to 85% of which are singletons. The sample taken for sequencing was memory CD4+ T cells sorted from blood. Regarding subset: CD45RA-negative fraction. The origin of the receptors is a man aged 18 to 35 in good health.

V usage is TRBV5-1 and J usage is TRBJ2-5; possibly TRBD1 for D (6 bases). Germline V gene lookup returns CDR1 SGHRS and CDR2 YFSETQ. The germline V and J ends were trimmed by 0 bases and 2 bases, with 11 bases remaining between them. The CDR3 extends over 15 amino acids. CDR3 region: CASSLALTGQETQYF. The CDR3 DNA is TGCGCCAGCAGCTTGGCTTTAACAGGGCAAGAGACCCAGTACTTC.

The chain recombines TRBV4-1 with TRBJ1-2; a weak D match, TRBD1 (5 bases). Trimming took 0 bases from V and 0 from J, leaving 14 bases between them. The CDR3 covers 17 residues. CDR1 and CDR2 (germline): MGHRA, YSYEKL. CDR3 sequence reads: CASSQDKDTGANYGYTF. The CDR3 coding sequence is TGCGCCAGCAGCCAAGATAAGGATACAGGAGCTAACTATGGCTACACCTTC.

This chain links TRBV5-4 with TRBJ2-5, with TRBD2 matching 12 bases. V lost 3 bases and J lost 3; bases outside the gene matches: 15. Germline loops: CDR1 SGHNT, CDR2 YYREEE (reference sequence). The CDR3 has 19 amino acids. The CDR3 sequence is CASSSDPGRLAGAEETQYF. CDR3 DNA sequence: TGTGCCAGCAGCTCCGACCCGGGAAGACTAGCGGGAGCGGAAGAGACCCAGTACTTC.

The chain has TRBV4-3 and TRBJ1-4; no clear D gene. Trimming removed 0 bases from V and 14 bases from J, with 25 bases in between. CDR3 length equals 17 residues. Germline V gene lookup returns CDR1 LGHNA and CDR2 YSLEER. This chain's CDR3 is CASSQDPAGRTHGWLFF. CDR3 nucleotides: TGCGCCAGCAGCCAAGATCCGGCAGGCCGGACCCATGGGTGGCTGTTTTTT.

On this clone: At the DNA level, this CDR3 is encoded by other sequences in the same sample as well. The chain is built from TRBV14 and TRBJ1-2; D call uncertain. CDR1 SGHDN and CDR2 FVKESK come from the germline V gene. CDR3 size: 12 residues. V was cut by 0 bases and J by 8 bases, with 7 bases left in between. The CDR3 sequence is CASSQDRVGYTF. The CDR3 nucleotides are TGTGCCAGCAGCCAAGATCGAGTAGGCTACACCTTC.

The CDR3 nucleotides read TGTGCCAGCACGATTGGAGACAGGGGGTCGGAGACCCAGTACTTC. This gives the protein CASTIGDRGSETQYF. V usage is TRBV4-2 and J usage is TRBJ2-5, with 9 nucleotides matching TRBD1. Per germline, CDR1 LGHNA and CDR2 YNFKEQ. This CDR3 has 15 amino acids. The ends lost 7 bases at V and 5 bases at J; junction bases unmatched: 11.

The chain has TRBV18 and TRBJ1-2; a possible D gene is TRBD1 (5 bases). CDR1 KGHSH and CDR2 LQKENI come from the germline V gene. V was cut by 2 bases and J by 5 bases, with 9 bases left in between. The CDR3 sequence is 13 residues long. DNA of the CDR3: TGTGCCAGCTCACCAGGGGCGGAGTATGGCTACACCTTC. Translating it yields CASSPGAEYGYTF. The variable domain in full, completed from reference TRBV18 and TRBJ1-2, reads NAGVMQNPRHLVRRRGQEARLRCSPMKGHSHVYWYRQLPEEGLKFMVYLQKENIIDESGMPKERFSAEFPKEGPSILRIQQVVRGDSAAYFCASSPGAEYGYTFGSGTRLTVV.

This chain uses TRBV5-1 with TRBJ2-5, with a tentative D call TRBD2 (6 bases). Trimming stripped 0 bases from V and 4 bases from J, with 10 bases between. This CDR3 has 14 amino acids. The germline gives CDR1 SGHRS, CDR2 YFSETQ. DNA for the CDR3: TGCGCCAGCAGCTTGGGTAGCGGAGGAGAGACCCAGTACTTC. It yields the protein CASSLGSGGETQYF.

The table lists this clone with a count of one. The chain couples TRBV11-3 to TRBJ2-2, with 8 bases aligning to TRBD2. CDR1 SGHNT and CDR2 YENEEA come from the germline V gene. V lost 5 bases to trimming and J lost 4 bases; unmatched junction nucleotides: 6. The CDR3 spans 15 residues. CDR3 in amino acids: CASSLSGSSTGELFF. In DNA form, the CDR3 reads TGTGCCAGCAGCCTAAGCGGGAGTAGCACCGGGGAGCTGTTTTTT. The variable domain in full, completed from reference TRBV11-3 and TRBJ2-2, reads EAGVVQSPRYKIIEKKQPVAFWCNPISGHNTLYWYLQNLGQGPELLIRYENEEAVDDSQLPKDRFSAERLKGVDSTLKIQPAELGDSAVYLCASSLSGSSTGELFFGEGSRLTVL.

This rearrangement joins TRBV7-8 to TRBJ2-7; 9 bases match TRBD1. Germline loops: CDR1 SGHVS, CDR2 FQNEAQ. V dropped 8 bases and J dropped 4; count of bases not matched to a gene: 9. The CDR3 extends over 14 amino acids. CDR3: CASGTGGAGYEQYF. The CDR3 nucleotides read TGTGCCAGCGGTACAGGGGGCGCGGGATACGAGCAGTACTTC.

This chain's CDR3 is CASSRDSTFNEQFF. Written as DNA, the CDR3 is TGTGCCAGTAGCCGGGACTCCACTTTCAATGAGCAGTTCTTC. The chain links TRBV19 to TRBJ2-1; possible D gene TRBD2, 6 bases. This CDR3 contains 14 residues. The V gene lost 6 bases and the J gene lost 6 bases, with 15 bases spanning the gap. Germline-derived CDR1 and CDR2 are LNHDA and SQIVND (reference sequence).

The rearrangement links TRBV6-5 to TRBJ1-1; D might be TRBD1 (5 bases). The V end was cut by 3 bases, the J end by 5 bases, with 13 bases between. This CDR3 region has 14 residues. CDR1 is MNHEY, CDR2 SVGAGI, per germline. The CDR3 is CASSYRGVGTEAFF. CDR3 bases: TGTGCCAGCAGTTATCGAGGGGTAGGGACTGAAGCTTTCTTT.

The chain combines TRBV15 with TRBJ2-5; D is tentatively TRBD1 or TRBD2 (5 bases each). Trimming shortened V by 1 base and J by 2 bases, and 14 bases separated the two germline ends. From germline, CDR1 is LNHNV and CDR2 YYDKDF (reference sequence). CDR3 length equals 16 residues. In nucleotides, the CDR3 is TGTGCCACCAGCAGAGGCGTGGGGACGGGGCAAGAGACCCAGTACTTC. It encodes CATSRGVGTGQETQYF.

V gene TRBV30 combines with J gene TRBJ2-2; a possible D gene is TRBD1 (5 bases). Germline V gene data show CDR1 as GTSNPN and CDR2 as SVGIG (reference sequence). The CDR3 is 13 residues long. Trimming removed 2 bases at V and 6 bases at J, with 10 bases between. This CDR3 is CAWSRTGSGELFF. CDR3 in DNA: TGTGCCTGGAGTCGTACAGGATCCGGGGAGCTGTTTTTT.

This chain connects TRBV10-3 to TRBJ1-2, with 7 nucleotides matching TRBD1. There are 14 residues in the CDR3. Trimming cost V 3 bases and J 8 bases; bases outside gene matches: 9. Germline-derived CDR1 and CDR2 are ENHRY and SYGVKD. The DNA of the CDR3 is TGTGCCATCAGTGAACCGGGACAGCTGAACGGCTACACCTTC. Amino acid sequence: CAISEPGQLNGYTF.

The gene calls are TRBV6-5 and TRBJ1-2; D might be TRBD1 (5 bases). CDR3 length equals 11 residues. Germline CDR1 MNHEY, CDR2 SVGAGI. V lost 8 bases to trimming and J lost 6 bases, with 10 bases between them. The CDR3 DNA reads as TGTGCCAGCCCCTCAGGGCATGGCTACACCTTC. Translated, it gives CASPSGHGYTF.

V and J are TRBV5-8 and TRBJ1-2; D unclear. Germline lookup yields CDR1 SGHTS and CDR2 YDEGEE. The CDR3 is made up of 15 amino acids. Trimming shortened V by 3 bases and J by 4 bases, and 16 bases separated the two germline ends. The CDR3 nucleotides read TGTGCCAGCAGCTGGGCTTCGGCCGCGGGCTATGGCTACACCTTC. Its translation is CASSWASAAGYGYTF.

This sequence joins TRBV6-6 and TRBJ1-6; perhaps TRBD1 as D (6 bases). CDR3 size: 15 residues. Trimming stripped 3 bases from V and 4 bases from J, with 10 bases between. The V gene's germline CDR1 is MNHNY and CDR2 SVGAGI (reference sequence). CDR3 coding DNA: TGTGCCAGCAGTTATGGACAGCCATATAATTCACCCCTCCACTTT. As protein: CASSYGQPYNSPLHF.

This clone appeared a single time. The genes are TRBV5-4 and TRBJ2-3, with 9 bases fitting TRBD1. With V trimmed by 7 bases and J by 4 bases, 7 bases remained unmatched. This CDR3 contains 14 residues. From germline, CDR1 is SGHNT and CDR2 YYREEE (reference sequence). The chain's CDR3 is CASLSQGAADTQYF. CDR3 in DNA: TGTGCCAGCCTTTCACAGGGGGCCGCAGATACGCAGTATTTT. Drawing the rest from reference TRBV5-4 and TRBJ2-3, the complete variable domain is ETGVTQSPTHLIKTRGQQVTLRCSSQSGHNTVSWYQQALGQGPQFIFQYYREEENGRGNFPPRFSGLQFPNYSSELNVNALELDDSALYLCASLSQGAADTQYFGPGTRLTVL.

This sequence joins TRBV4-1 and TRBJ2-2; maybe TRBD2 (5 bases). The CDR3 totals 13 residues. V gave up 4 bases and J gave up 8 bases, with 11 bases separating them. CDR1 MGHRA and CDR2 YSYEKL come from the germline V gene. The CDR3 protein is CASSPGSRGELFF. CDR3 DNA sequence: TGCGCCAGCAGCCCGGGATCGAGAGGGGAGCTGTTTTTT.

Notes on this clone: This CDR3 is also generated by other DNA sequences in the sample. V usage is TRBV9 and J usage is TRBJ2-5; no clear D. The ends were cut back, 0 bases at V and 2 bases at J, with 5 bases in the middle. The germline gives CDR1 SGDLS, CDR2 YYNGEE. CDR3 length: 13 residues. The DNA of the CDR3 is TGTGCCAGCAGCGTAGGAGTACAAGAGACCCAGTACTTC. Translation: CASSVGVQETQYF. Full variable domain (outside the CDR3, taken from reference TRBV9 and TRBJ2-5): DSGVTQTPKHLITATGQRVTLRCSPRSGDLSVYWYQQSLDQGLQFLIQYYNGEERAKGNILERFSAQQFPDLHSELNLSSLELGDSALYFCASSVGVQETQYFGPGTRLLVL.

The rearrangement links TRBV10-1 to TRBJ2-1, with D maybe TRBD2 (6 bases). The V end lost 3 bases, the J end lost 0 bases, and 9 bases lay between the germline ends. This CDR3 has 15 amino acids. CDR1 and CDR2 from the germline V gene are WNHNN and SYGVQD (reference sequence). The CDR3 here is CASSDGGTSYNEQFF. The CDR3 region has the DNA TGCGCCAGCAGTGACGGCGGGACCTCCTACAATGAGCAGTTCTTC.